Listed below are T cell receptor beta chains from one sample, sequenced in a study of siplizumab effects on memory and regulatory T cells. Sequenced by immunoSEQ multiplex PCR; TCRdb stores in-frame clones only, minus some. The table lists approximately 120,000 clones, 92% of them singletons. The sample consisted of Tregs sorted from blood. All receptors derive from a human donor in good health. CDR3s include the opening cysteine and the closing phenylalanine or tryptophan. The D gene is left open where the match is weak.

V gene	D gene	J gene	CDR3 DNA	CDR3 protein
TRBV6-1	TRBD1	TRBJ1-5	TGTGCCAGCTGGGGACAGGTTTGGCGCAATCAGCCCCAGCATTTT	CASWGQVWRNQPQHF
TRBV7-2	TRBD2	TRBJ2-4	TGTGCCAGCAGCTTAAGCTCGGCGGGGGGCAACATTCAGTACTTC	CASSLSSAGGNIQYF
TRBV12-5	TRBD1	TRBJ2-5	TGTGCTAGTGGTGGGACAGGGGCCCAAGAGACCCAGTACTTC	CASGGTGAQETQYF
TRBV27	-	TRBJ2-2	TGTGCCAGCCTGCGACGAGGGGAGCTGTTTTTT	CASLRRGELFF
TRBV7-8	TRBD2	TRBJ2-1	TGTGCCAGCAGCCCGACTAGCGGGTTCTACAATGAGCAGTTCTTC	CASSPTSGFYNEQFF
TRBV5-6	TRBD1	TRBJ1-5	TGTGCCAGCAGCTTGGGACAGGGACTGAGCAATCAGCCCCAGCATTTT	CASSLGQGLSNQPQHF
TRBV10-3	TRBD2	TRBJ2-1	TGTGCCATCAGTGAGTCTGCTAGCGGGCAGTTCTTC	CAISESASGQFF
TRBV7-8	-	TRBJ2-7	TGTGCCAGCAGCTTCCCGACTGCGGTCGGCGAGCAGTACTTC	CASSFPTAVGEQYF
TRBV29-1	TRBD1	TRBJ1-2	TGCAGCGTGCCTTCCCACAGGGGGCTAGGGGGCTACACCTTC	CSVPSHRGLGGYTF
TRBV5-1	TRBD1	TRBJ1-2	TGCGCCAGCAGCTTACAGGGGGACGCTGGCTACACCTTC	CASSLQGDAGYTF
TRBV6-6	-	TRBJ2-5	TGTGCCAGCAGCCGGGGATCGGAGACCCAGTACTTC	CASSRGSETQYF
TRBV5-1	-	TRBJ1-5	TGCGCCAGAGTTAGAAGGACAGCAAATCAGCCCCAGCATTTT	CARVRRTANQPQHF
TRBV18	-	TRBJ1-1	TGTGCCAGCTCTCCGCAGGGAATTGGTGATACTGAAGCTTTCTTT	CASSPQGIGDTEAFF